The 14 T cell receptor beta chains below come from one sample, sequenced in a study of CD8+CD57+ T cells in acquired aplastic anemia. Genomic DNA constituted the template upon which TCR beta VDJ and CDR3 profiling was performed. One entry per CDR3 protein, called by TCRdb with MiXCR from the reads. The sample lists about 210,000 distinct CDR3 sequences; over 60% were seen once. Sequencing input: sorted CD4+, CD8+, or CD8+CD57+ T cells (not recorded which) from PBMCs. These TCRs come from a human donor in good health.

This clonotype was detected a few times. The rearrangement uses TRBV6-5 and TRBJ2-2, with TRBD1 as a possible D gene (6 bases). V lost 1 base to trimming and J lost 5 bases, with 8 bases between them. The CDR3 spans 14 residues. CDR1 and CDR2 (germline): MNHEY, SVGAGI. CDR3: CASSYFTGTGELFF. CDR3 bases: TGTGCCAGCAGTTACTTTACAGGGACCGGGGAGCTGTTTTTT.

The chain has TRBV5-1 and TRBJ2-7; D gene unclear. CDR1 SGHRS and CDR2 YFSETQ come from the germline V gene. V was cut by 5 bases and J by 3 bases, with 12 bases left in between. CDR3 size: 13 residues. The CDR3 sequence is CASSSGSDYEQYF. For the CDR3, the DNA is TGCGCCAGCAGTTCCGGGTCAGACTACGAGCAGTACTTC.

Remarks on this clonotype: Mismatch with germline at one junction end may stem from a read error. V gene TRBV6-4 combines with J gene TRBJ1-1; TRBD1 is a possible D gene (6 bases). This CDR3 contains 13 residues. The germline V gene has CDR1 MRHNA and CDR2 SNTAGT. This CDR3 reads CASSDFPGTTPFF. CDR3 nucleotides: TGTGCCAGCAGCGACTTTCCTGGGACAACACCTTTCTTT.

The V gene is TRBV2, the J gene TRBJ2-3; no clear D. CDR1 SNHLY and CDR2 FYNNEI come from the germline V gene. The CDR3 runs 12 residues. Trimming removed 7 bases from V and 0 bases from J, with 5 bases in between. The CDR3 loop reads CASTGSTDTQYF. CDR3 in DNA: TGTGCCAGCACAGGTAGCACAGATACGCAGTATTTT.

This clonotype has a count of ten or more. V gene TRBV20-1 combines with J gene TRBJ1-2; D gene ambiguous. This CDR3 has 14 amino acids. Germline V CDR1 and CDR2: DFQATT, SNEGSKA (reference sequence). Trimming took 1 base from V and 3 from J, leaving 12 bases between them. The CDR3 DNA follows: TGCAGTGCTAGAGTATGGGAGTCTTACTATGGCTACACCTTC. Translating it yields CSARVWESYYGYTF.

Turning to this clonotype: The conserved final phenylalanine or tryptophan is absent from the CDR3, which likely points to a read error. CDR3 in DNA: TGCGTGATCCGAGGGTTTCGGAACACTGAAGCTTTCTCT. Its protein product is CVIRGFRNTEAFS. The chain recombines TRBV5-1 with TRBJ1-1; D is unresolved. Germline V CDR1 and CDR2: SGHRS, YFSETQ. This CDR3 comprises 13 residues.

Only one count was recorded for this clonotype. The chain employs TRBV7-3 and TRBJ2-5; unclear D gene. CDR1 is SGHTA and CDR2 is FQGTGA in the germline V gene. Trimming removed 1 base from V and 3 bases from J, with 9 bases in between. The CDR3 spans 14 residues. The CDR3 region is CASSLMGNKETQYF. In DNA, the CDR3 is TGTGCCAGCAGCTTAATGGGGAACAAAGAGACCCAGTACTTC.

CDR3 protein: CASSFFAGSEEWFEAFF. In nucleotides, the CDR3 is TGTGCCAGCAGCTTCTTTGCGGGTTCAGAGGAATGGTTTGAAGCTTTCTTT. The chain recombines TRBV7-8 with TRBJ1-1, with D unresolved. CDR3 length: 17 amino acids. Germline V gene sequence: CDR1 SGHVS, CDR2 FQNEAQ. Trimming removed 3 bases from V and 7 bases from J, with 24 bases in between.

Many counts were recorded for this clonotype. CDR3 residues: CASSSGQGPLDTEAFF. The CDR3 region has the DNA TGTGCCAGCAGCTCGGGACAGGGACCCCTCGACACTGAAGCTTTCTTT. V and J are TRBV12-3 or TRBV12-4 and TRBJ1-1, with 9 bases that match TRBD1. Trimming removed 6 bases from V and 3 bases from J; junction bases left unmatched: 11. The CDR3 has 16 residues.

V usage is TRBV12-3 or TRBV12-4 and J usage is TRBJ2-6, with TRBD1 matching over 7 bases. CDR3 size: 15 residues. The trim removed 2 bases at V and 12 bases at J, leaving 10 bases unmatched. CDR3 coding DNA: TGTGCCAGCAGTTTACCCTTTGGGACAGCTCCCGTCCTGACTTTC. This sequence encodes CASSLPFGTAPVLTF.

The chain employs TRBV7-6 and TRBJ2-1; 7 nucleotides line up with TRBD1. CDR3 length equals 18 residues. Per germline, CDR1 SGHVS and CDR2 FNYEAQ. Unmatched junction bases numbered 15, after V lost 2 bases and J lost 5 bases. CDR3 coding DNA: TGTGCCAGCAGCTTAATCGGGACAGTTACTACAAGGGACAATGAGCAGTTCTTC. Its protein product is CASSLIGTVTTRDNEQFF.

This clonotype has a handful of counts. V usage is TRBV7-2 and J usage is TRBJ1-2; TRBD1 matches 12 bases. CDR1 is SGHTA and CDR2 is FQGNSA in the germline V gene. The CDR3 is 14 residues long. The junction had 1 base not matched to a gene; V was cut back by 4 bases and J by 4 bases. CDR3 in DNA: TGTGCCAGCAGCTGGGGACAGGGGGCCTATGGCTACACCTTC. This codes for CASSWGQGAYGYTF.

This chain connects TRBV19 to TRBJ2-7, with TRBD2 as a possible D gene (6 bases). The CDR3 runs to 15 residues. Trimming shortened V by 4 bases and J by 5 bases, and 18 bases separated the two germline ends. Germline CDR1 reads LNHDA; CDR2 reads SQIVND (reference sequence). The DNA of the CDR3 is TGTGCCAGTAGTACGAGACTAGTGAGAGGAAACGAGCAGTACTTC. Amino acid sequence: CASSTRLVRGNEQYF.

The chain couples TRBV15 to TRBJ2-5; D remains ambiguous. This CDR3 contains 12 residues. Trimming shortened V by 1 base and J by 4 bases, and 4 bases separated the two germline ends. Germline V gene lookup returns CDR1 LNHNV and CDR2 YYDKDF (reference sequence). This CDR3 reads CATSRVGETQYF. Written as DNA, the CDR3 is TGTGCCACCAGCAGAGTTGGAGAGACCCAGTACTTC.